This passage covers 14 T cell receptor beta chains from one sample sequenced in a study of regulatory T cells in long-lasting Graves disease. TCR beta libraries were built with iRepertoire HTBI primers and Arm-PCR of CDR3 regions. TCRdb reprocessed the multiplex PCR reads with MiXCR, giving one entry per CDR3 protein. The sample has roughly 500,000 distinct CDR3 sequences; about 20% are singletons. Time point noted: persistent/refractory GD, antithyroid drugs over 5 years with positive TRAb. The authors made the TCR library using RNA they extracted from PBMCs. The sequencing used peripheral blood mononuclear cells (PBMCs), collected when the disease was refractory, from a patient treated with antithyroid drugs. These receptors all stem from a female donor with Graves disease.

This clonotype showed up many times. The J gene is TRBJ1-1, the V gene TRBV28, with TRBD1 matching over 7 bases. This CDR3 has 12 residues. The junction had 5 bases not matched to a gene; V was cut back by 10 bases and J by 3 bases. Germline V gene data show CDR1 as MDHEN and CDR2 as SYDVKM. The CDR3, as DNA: TGTGCCACCCGACAGGGTTACACTGAAGCTTTCTTT. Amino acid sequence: CATRQGYTEAFF.

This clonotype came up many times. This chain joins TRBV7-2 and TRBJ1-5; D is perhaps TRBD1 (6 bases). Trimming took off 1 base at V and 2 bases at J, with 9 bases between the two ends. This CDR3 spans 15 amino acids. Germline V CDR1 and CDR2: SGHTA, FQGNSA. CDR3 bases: TGTGCCAGCAGCTTAGAGGCAGGGGGCAATCAGCCCCAGCATTTT. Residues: CASSLEAGGNQPQHF.

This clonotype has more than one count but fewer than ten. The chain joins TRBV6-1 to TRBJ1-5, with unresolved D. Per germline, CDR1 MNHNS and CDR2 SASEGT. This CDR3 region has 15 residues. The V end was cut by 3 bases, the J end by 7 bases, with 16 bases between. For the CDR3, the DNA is TGTGCCAGCAGTGAGGGTCGGGGTACACGGCAGCCCCAGCATTTT. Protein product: CASSEGRGTRQPQHF.

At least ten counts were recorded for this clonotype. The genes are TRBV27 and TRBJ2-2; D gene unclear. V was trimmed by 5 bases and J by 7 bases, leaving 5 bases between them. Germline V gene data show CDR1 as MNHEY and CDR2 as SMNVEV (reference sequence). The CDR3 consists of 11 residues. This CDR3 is CASSQYGELFF. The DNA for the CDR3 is TGTGCCAGCAGTCAATACGGGGAGCTGTTTTTT.

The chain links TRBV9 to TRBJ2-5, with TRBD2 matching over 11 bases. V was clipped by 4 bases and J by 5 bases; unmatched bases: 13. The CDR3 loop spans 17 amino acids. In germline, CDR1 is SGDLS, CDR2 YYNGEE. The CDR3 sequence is CASSPGASGRIGETQYF. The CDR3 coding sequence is TGTGCCAGCAGCCCCGGAGCTAGCGGGAGGATAGGGGAGACCCAGTACTTC.

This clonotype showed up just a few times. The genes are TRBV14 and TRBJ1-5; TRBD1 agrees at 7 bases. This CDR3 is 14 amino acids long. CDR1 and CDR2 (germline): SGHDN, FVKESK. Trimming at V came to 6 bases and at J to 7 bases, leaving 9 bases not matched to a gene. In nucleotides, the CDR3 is TGTGCCAGCAGTTTACAGGGGTTTGGGCAGCCCCAGCATTTT. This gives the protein CASSLQGFGQPQHF. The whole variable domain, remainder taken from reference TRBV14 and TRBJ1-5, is EAGVTQFPSHSVIEKGQTVTLRCDPISGHDNLYWYRRVMGKEIKFLLHFVKESKQDESGMPNNRFLAERTGGTYSTLKVQPAELEDSGVYFCASSLQGFGQPQHFGDGTRLSIL.

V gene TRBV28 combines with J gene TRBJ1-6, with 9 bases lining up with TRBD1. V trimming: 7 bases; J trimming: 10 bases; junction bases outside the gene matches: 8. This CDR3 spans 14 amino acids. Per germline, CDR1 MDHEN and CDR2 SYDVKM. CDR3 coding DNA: TGTGCCAGCACCTCGGGACAGGGAGACTCACCCCTCCACTTT. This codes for CASTSGQGDSPLHF.

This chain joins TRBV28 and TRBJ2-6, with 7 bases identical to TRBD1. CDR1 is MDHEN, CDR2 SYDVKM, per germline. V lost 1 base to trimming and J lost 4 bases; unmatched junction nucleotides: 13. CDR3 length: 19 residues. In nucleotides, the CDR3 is TGTGCCAGCAGTTTATCCGGGACAGAGGGCGTTGGGGGGGCCAACGTCCTGACTTTC. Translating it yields CASSLSGTEGVGGANVLTF.

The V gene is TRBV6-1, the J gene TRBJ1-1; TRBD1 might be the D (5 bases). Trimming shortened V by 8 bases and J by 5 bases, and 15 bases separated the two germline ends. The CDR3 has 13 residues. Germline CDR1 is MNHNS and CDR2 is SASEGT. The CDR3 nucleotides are TGTGCCAGCGCCTCCTCGGGGGTTACTGAAGCTTTCTTT. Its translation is CASASSGVTEAFF.

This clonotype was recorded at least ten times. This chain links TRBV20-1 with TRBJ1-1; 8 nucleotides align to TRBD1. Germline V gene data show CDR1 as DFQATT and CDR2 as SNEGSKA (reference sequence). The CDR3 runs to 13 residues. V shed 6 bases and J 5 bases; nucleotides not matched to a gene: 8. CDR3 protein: CSADRGVETEAFF. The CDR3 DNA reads TGCAGTGCCGACAGGGGCGTCGAGACTGAAGCTTTCTTT.

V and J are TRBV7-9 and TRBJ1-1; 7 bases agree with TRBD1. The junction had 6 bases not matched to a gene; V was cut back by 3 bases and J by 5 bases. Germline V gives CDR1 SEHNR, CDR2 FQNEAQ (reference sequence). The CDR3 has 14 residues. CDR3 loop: CASSLRGQRTEAFF. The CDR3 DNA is TGTGCCAGCAGCTTGAGGGGACAGAGGACTGAAGCTTTCTTT.

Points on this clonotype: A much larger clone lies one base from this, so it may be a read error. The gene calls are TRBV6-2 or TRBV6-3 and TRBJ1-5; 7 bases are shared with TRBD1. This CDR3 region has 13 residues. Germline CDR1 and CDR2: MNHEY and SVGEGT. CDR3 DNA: TGTGCCAGCAGTTACTCGAAGGGACAGCTCCAGCATTTT. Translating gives CASSYSKGQLQHF.

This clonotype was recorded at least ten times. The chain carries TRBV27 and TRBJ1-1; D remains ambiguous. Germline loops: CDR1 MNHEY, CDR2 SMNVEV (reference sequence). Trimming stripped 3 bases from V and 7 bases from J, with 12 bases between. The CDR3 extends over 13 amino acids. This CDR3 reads CASSFRPQSEAFF. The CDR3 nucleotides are TGTGCCAGCAGTTTCCGTCCCCAGAGTGAAGCTTTCTTT.

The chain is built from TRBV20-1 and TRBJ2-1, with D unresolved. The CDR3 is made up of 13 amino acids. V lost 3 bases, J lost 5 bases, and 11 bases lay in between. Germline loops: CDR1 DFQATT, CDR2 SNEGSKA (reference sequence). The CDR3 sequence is CSASVVLDNEQFF. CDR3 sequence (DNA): TGCAGTGCTAGTGTGGTCTTGGACAATGAGCAGTTCTTC.